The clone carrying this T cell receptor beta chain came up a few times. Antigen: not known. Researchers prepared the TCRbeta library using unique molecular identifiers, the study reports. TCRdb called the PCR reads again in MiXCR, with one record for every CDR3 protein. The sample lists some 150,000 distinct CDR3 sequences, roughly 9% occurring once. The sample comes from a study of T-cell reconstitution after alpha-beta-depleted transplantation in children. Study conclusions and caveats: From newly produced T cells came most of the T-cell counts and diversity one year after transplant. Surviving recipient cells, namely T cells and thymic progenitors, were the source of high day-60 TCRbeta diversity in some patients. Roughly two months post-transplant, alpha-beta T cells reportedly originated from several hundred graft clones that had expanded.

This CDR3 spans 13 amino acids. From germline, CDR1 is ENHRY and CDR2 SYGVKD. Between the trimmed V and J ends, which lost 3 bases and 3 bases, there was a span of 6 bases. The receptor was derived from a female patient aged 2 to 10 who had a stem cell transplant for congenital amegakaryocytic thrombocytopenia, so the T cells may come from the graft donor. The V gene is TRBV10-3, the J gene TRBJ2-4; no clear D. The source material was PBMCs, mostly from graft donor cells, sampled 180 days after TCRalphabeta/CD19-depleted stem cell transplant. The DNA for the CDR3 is TGTGCCATCAGTGACTCTGGCAAAAACATTCAGTACTTC. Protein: CAISDSGKNIQYF.